These 21 T cell receptor beta chains share one sample of origin, sequenced in a study of shared clonotypes between healthy human individuals. Profiling relied on immunoSEQ multiplex PCR, and the TCRdb table lists in-frame clones only, not all of them. In the table there are some 700,000 clones, about 92% of which are singletons. Sequenced input: memory CD8+ T cells from PBMCs. Sample subset: CD45RO+ cells pooled with CCR7-negative TemRA cells. The receptors were sampled from a man between 18 and 29 years old in good health. Some clones in this sample may be carry-over from other donors' samples.

The CDR3 nucleotides read TGTGCCAGCAGCGTAGGAGGGACAGATAACTATGGCTACACCTTC. Amino acid sequence: CASSVGGTDNYGYTF. The chain carries TRBV9 and TRBJ1-2; TRBD1 matches at 7 bases. The J segment lost 1 base and the V segment lost 0 bases, leaving 3 bases of the junction unmatched. CDR1 and CDR2 from the germline V gene are SGDLS and YYNGEE. This CDR3 spans 15 amino acids.

The chain carries TRBV28 and TRBJ2-7, with TRBD1 as a possible D gene (6 bases). The CDR3 consists of 13 residues. Per germline, CDR1 MDHEN and CDR2 SYDVKM. Trimming removed 8 bases from V and 2 bases from J, with 13 bases in between. The CDR3 nucleotides are TGTGCCAGCCGCCGGGACACGGCCTACGAGCAGTACTTC. This sequence encodes CASRRDTAYEQYF.

In this sample, this clone turned up once. The chain combines TRBV10-3 with TRBJ2-2, with 11 bases aligning to TRBD1. V shed 7 bases and J 4 bases; nucleotides not matched to a gene: 11. CDR1 ENHRY and CDR2 SYGVKD come from the germline V gene. CDR3 length equals 17 residues. The CDR3 DNA is TGTGCCATCACCGGGGACAGGGGGGAGGAGAGCACCGGGGAGCTGTTTTTT. It codes for CAITGDRGEESTGELFF.

The chain links TRBV6-1 to TRBJ2-5; D unresolved. The CDR3 extends over 14 amino acids. CDR1 and CDR2 from the germline V gene are MNHNS and SASEGT. V was clipped by 0 bases and J by 7 bases, with 12 bases between them. CDR3 amino acids: CASSEAATLGTQYF. CDR3 DNA: TGTGCCAGCAGTGAAGCGGCTACCCTCGGGACCCAGTACTTC.

The chain joins TRBV7-6 to TRBJ2-1; 9 positions agree with TRBD2. Unmatched junction bases numbered 5, after V lost 5 bases and J lost 3 bases. The CDR3 sequence is 15 residues long. Germline loops: CDR1 SGHVS, CDR2 FNYEAQ. The CDR3: CASSLRLADYNEQFF. The CDR3 DNA follows: TGTGCCAGCAGCCTCAGACTAGCGGACTACAATGAGCAGTTCTTC.

As DNA, the CDR3 is TGTGCCAGCAGCCACCTAACCCTACCCGGGACAGGGTCAACCATCTCCCCTTACGAGCAGTACTTC. It yields the protein CASSHLTLPGTGSTISPYEQYF. V gene TRBV4-2 combines with J gene TRBJ2-7; 9 bases fit TRBD1. Germline lookup yields CDR1 LGHNA and CDR2 YNFKEQ. The CDR3 has 22 residues. V dropped 3 bases and J dropped 4; count of bases not matched to a gene: 28.

This chain connects TRBV4-1 to TRBJ2-7; TRBD2 matches at 8 bases. This CDR3 comprises 15 residues. Trimming took 4 bases from V and 4 from J; bases not matched to a gene: 9. Germline V gene sequence: CDR1 MGHRA, CDR2 YSYEKL. CDR3 in amino acids: CASSLTSGTRYEQYF. CDR3 nucleotides: TGCGCCAGCAGCCTCACTAGCGGCACAAGGTACGAGCAGTACTTC.

The chain has TRBV28 and TRBJ2-1, with 9 bases fitting TRBD2. V was pared by 7 bases and J by 7 bases, with 17 bases of the junction left unmatched. Germline V gives CDR1 MDHEN, CDR2 SYDVKM. The CDR3 length is 17 residues. CDR3: CASTPFSGLAGTNEQFF. DNA of the CDR3: TGTGCCAGCACCCCCTTTTCTGGGCTAGCGGGAACTAATGAGCAGTTCTTC.

The V and J genes are TRBV28 and TRBJ2-5; 7 positions agree with TRBD2. This CDR3 has 18 residues. Trimming removed 2 bases from V and 1 base from J; junction bases left unmatched: 13. CDR1 is MDHEN and CDR2 is SYDVKM in the germline V gene. The CDR3 DNA sequence: TGTGCCAGCAGTTTAAGACCAGCGGGGTCGCCCATCCAAGAGACCCAGTACTTC. Its protein product is CASSLRPAGSPIQETQYF.

This clone was picked up one time. The CDR3, as DNA: TGTGCCAGTAGAAAGGACAGGGGCGTCTATGGCTACACCTTC. Its translation: CASRKDRGVYGYTF. This chain links TRBV19 with TRBJ1-2; 9 bases agree with TRBD1. Trimming removed 6 bases from V and 4 bases from J; junction bases left unmatched: 6. CDR1 LNHDA and CDR2 SQIVND come from the germline V gene (reference sequence). CDR3 length: 14 residues.

The CDR3 spells CASSRDRGLNEQFF. The DNA of the CDR3 is TGCGCCAGCAGTCGGGACAGGGGGCTGAATGAGCAGTTCTTC. V and J are TRBV5-1 and TRBJ2-1; 12 positions agree with TRBD1. This CDR3 contains 14 residues. J gave up 7 bases and V 5 bases, and 4 bases lay outside the gene matches. In germline, CDR1 is SGHRS, CDR2 YFSETQ.

The rearrangement joins TRBV4-3 to TRBJ2-1; D gene unclear. The CDR3 length is 14 residues. Germline V gives CDR1 LGHNA, CDR2 YSLEER. The V end was cut by 0 bases, the J end by 3 bases, with 6 bases between. CDR3 sequence reads: CASSQDSSYNEQFF. DNA of the CDR3: TGCGCCAGCAGCCAAGATAGTAGCTACAATGAGCAGTTCTTC.

The J gene is TRBJ2-7, the V gene TRBV4-1; the D gene is possibly TRBD1 (7 bases). Trimming cost V 2 bases and J 3 bases, with 20 bases left between them. Germline V gene lookup returns CDR1 MGHRA and CDR2 YSYEKL. This CDR3 contains 17 residues. The CDR3 here is CASSQIGEAGQNYEQYF. CDR3 in DNA: TGCGCCAGCAGCCAAATAGGAGAGGCGGGACAGAACTACGAGCAGTACTTC.

In the case of this clone: This specimen includes other DNA sequences encoding the same CDR3. The chain links TRBV6-6 to TRBJ2-1, with D uncertain. Germline lookup yields CDR1 MNHNY and CDR2 SVGAGI (reference sequence). CDR3 length: 11 amino acids. Between the trimmed V and J ends, which lost 0 bases and 10 bases, there was a span of 4 bases. DNA of the CDR3: TGTGCCAGCAGTTACTCCGCCGAGCAGTTCTTC. Translating gives CASSYSAEQFF.

The chain recombines TRBV27 with TRBJ1-1, with D uncertain. CDR3 length equals 13 residues. Trimming removed 0 bases from V and 10 bases from J, with 12 bases in between. Germline V gene data show CDR1 as MNHEY and CDR2 as SMNVEV (reference sequence). CDR3 nucleotides: TGTGCCAGCAGTTTATCGAGGACGTACCTAGCTTTCTTT. Amino acid sequence: CASSLSRTYLAFF.

The V gene is TRBV5-4, the J gene TRBJ2-7; TRBD1 matches at 8 bases. Unmatched junction bases numbered 12, after V lost 5 bases and J lost 5 bases. CDR1 SGHNT and CDR2 YYREEE come from the germline V gene (reference sequence). CDR3 size: 15 residues. CDR3 DNA: TGTGCCAGCAGTCGCCTCACTGACAGGGGTCACGAGCAGTACTTC. This translates into CASSRLTDRGHEQYF.

The chain is built from TRBV7-9 and TRBJ1-5; D ambiguous. V lost 1 base to trimming and J lost 0 bases, with 7 bases between them. In germline, CDR1 is SEHNR, CDR2 FQNEAQ (reference sequence). This CDR3 has 15 residues. For the CDR3, the DNA is TGTGCCAGCAGCTTAGACGGGAATAGCAATCAGCCCCAGCATTTT. It specifies CASSLDGNSNQPQHF.

This clone came up a few times. Other nucleotide sequences from this sample produce the same CDR3. The rearrangement joins TRBV7-9 to TRBJ1-5; D gene uncertain. Trimming left V 1 base short and J 0 bases short, with 7 bases between. The V gene's germline CDR1 is SEHNR and CDR2 FQNEAQ (reference sequence). CDR3 length: 15 residues. The CDR3 nucleotides are TGTGCCAGCAGCTTAGGGGAATATAGCAATCAGCCCCAGCATTTT. This translates into CASSLGEYSNQPQHF.

This chain connects TRBV5-4 to TRBJ1-2; 9 positions agree with TRBD1. There are 18 residues in the CDR3. Looked up from germline, CDR1 is SGHNT and CDR2 is YYREEE (reference sequence). V trimming: 2 bases; J trimming: 4 bases; junction bases outside the gene matches: 15. As DNA, the CDR3 is TGTGCCAGCAGCTTTGCACCGACAGGGGGAGGTTGGGGCTATGGCTACACCTTC. It translates to CASSFAPTGGGWGYGYTF.

The chain recombines TRBV5-1 with TRBJ1-4; D possibly corresponds to TRBD1 (6 bases). The CDR3 runs to 15 residues. The V and J ends lost 4 bases and 5 bases respectively, with 15 bases between them. CDR1 and CDR2 (germline): SGHRS, YFSETQ. CDR3: CASSVGQLPNEKLFF. The CDR3 DNA reads TGCGCCAGCAGCGTTGGACAGCTCCCAAATGAAAAACTGTTTTTT.

The rearrangement uses TRBV6-5 and TRBJ1-1, with D unclear. This CDR3 has 13 amino acids. V shed 3 bases and J shed 4 bases, with 9 bases lying between them. Germline V gene data show CDR1 as MNHEY and CDR2 as SVGAGI. This chain's CDR3 is CASSYFIGTEAFF. DNA of the CDR3: TGTGCCAGCAGTTATTTCATTGGCACTGAAGCTTTCTTT.